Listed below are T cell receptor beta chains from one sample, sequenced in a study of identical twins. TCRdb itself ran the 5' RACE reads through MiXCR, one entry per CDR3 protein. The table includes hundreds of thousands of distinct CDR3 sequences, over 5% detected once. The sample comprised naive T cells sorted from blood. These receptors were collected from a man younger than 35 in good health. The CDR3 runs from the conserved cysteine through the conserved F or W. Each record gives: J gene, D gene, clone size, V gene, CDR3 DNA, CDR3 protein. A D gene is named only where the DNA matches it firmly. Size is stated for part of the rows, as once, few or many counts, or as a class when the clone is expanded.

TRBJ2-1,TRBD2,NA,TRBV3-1,TGTGCCAGCAGCCATCGACTAGCGGGAGTCTCCTACAATGAGCAGTTCTTC,CASSHRLAGVSYNEQFF
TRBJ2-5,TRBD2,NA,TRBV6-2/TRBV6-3,TGTGCCACGCTCCAGCGGGAGGGAGAGACCCAGTACTTC,CATLQREGETQYF
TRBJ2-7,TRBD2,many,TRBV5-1,TGCGCCAGCAGCGCACTAGCGGGAGACTACGAGCAGTACTTC,CASSALAGDYEQYF
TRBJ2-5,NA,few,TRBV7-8,TGTGCCACCAGCCCCCACCAAGAGACCCAGTACTTC,CATSPHQETQYF
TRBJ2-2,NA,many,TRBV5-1,TGCGCCAGCAAAATATTGGGGGACACCGGGGAGCTGTTTTTT,CASKILGDTGELFF
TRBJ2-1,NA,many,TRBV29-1,TGCAGCGGGGGGCAGCGGAGCTACAATGAGCAGTTCTTC,CSGGQRSYNEQFF
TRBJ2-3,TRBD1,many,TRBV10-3,TGTGCCATCAGCGGGACAGCCACAGATACGCAGTATTTT,CAISGTATDTQYF
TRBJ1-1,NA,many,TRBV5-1,TGCGCCAGCAGCCCGGATACGGTGAACACTGAAGCTTTCTTT,CASSPDTVNTEAFF
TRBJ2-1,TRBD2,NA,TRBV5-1,TGCGCCAGCAGCTTGGGGCTCTCGACGGTTGCGGGAGCGGTGGATGAGCAGTTCTTC,CASSLGLSTVAGAVDEQFF
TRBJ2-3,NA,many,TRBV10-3,TGTGCCATCAGTGCAGAAACAACGGGATCCACAGATACGCAGTATTTT,CAISAETTGSTDTQYF
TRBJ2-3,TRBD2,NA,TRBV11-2,TGTGCCAGCAGCCCATGGACTAGCGGCGATACGCAGTATTTT,CASSPWTSGDTQYF
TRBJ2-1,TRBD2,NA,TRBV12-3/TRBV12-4,TGTGCCAGCAGTAGCGGGAGGGCCTTAGAGCAGTTCTTC,CASSSGRALEQFF
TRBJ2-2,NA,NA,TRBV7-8,TGTGCCAGCAGCCGTCCCCCGGACAGAAACACCGGGGAGCTGTTTTTT,CASSRPPDRNTGELFF
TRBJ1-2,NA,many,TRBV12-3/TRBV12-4,TGTGCCAGCAGTGGGCCATCGACCAATGGCTACACCTTC,CASSGPSTNGYTF
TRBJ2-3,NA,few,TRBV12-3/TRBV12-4,TGTGCCAGCAGCCTATGGGGTGAGGATACGCAGTATTTT,CASSLWGEDTQYF
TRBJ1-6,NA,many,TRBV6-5,TGTGCCAGCAGTACCAGGAATTCACCCCTCCACTTT,CASSTRNSPLHF
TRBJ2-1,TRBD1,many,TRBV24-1,TGTGCCACCAGTACAGGGGAAACGGACAATGAGCAGTTCTTC,CATSTGETDNEQFF
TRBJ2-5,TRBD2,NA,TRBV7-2,TGTGCCAGCGGGGGGGAGGGCCAGAGGGAAGAGACCCAGTACTTC,CASGGEGQREETQYF
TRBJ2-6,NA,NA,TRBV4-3,TGCGCCAGCAGCCAAGATCTTCGACTGAGCTCTGGGGCCAACGTCCTGACTTTC,CASSQDLRLSSGANVLTF
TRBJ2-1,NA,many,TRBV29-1,TGCAGCGTTGGAAGGATCAACTGGGATGAGCAGTTCTTC,CSVGRINWDEQFF
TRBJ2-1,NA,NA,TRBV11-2,TGTGCCAGCATGCTACTGCGTAGTGGCAATGAGCAGTTCTTC,CASMLLRSGNEQFF
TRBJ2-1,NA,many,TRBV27,TGTGCCAGCAGTATCCAAAGTTGGAATGAGCAGTTCTTC,CASSIQSWNEQFF
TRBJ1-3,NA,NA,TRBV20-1,TGCAGTGCTATCGGCAGAGGTGACACCATATATTTT,CSAIGRGDTIYF
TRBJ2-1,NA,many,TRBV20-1,TGCAGTGCTCCCGACACAACAAACAATGAGCAGTTCTTC,CSAPDTTNNEQFF
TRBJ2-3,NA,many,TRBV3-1,TGTGCCAGCAGCCAAAGGGGGGGAGATACGCAGTATTTT,CASSQRGGDTQYF
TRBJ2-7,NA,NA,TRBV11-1,TGTGCCAGCAGCGTTGGTAGCGGTCGCTCCTACGAGCAGTACTTC,CASSVGSGRSYEQYF
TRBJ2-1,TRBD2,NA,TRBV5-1,TGCGCCAGCAGCGCCCAACTAGCGGGAGAGGAGTTCTTC,CASSAQLAGEEFF
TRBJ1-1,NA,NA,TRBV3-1,TGTGCCAGCAGCCTCCATGCGCCGACAGGGAACACTGAAGCTTTCTTT,CASSLHAPTGNTEAFF
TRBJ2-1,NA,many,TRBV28,TGTGCCAGCAGGGAAGGGACTCGTAATGAGCAGTTCTTC,CASREGTRNEQFF
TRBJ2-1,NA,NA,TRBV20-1,TGCAGTGCTAGAGATCGGTCCCTCCCACACTACAATGAGCAGTTCTTC,CSARDRSLPHYNEQFF
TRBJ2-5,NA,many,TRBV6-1,TGTGCCAGCTTCTTCCTGAGGAGGGGAGAGACCCAGTACTTC,CASFFLRRGETQYF
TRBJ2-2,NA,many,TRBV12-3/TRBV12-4,TGTGCCGGGGGGCTCAACACCGGGGAGCTGTTTTTT,CAGGLNTGELFF
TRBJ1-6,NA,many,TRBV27,TGTGCCAGCAGTTTATCACAGGGTCTGCTCTCACCCCTCCACTTT,CASSLSQGLLSPLHF
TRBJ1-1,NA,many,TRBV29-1,TGCAGCGTTGTCGACGTAATGACGGCTTTCTTT,CSVVDVMTAFF
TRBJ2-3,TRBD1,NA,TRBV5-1,TGCGCCAGCAGCACCGGACAGGCTAGGGCAGATACGCAGTATTTT,CASSTGQARADTQYF
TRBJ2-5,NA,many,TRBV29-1,TGCAGCGTTGGTCGCGGACAAGAGACCCAGTACTTC,CSVGRGQETQYF